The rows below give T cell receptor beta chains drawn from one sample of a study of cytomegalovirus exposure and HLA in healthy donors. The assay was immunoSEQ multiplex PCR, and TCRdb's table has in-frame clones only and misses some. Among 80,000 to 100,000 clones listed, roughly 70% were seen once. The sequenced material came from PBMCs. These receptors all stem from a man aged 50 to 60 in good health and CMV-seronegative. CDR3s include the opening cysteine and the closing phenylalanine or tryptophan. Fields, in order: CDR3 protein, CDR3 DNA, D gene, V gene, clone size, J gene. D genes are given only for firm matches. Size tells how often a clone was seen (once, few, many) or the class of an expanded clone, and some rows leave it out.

cdr3_aa: CASRGTRPFYEQYF
cdr3_nt: TGTGCCAGCAGGGGGACAAGGCCATTCTACGAGCAGTACTTC
d_call: .
v_call: TRBV6-1
clone_size: .
j_call: TRBJ2-7

cdr3_aa: CASSQDSGGAYNEQFF
cdr3_nt: TGTGCCAGCAGCCAAGATAGCGGGGGGGCCTACAATGAGCAGTTCTTC
d_call: TRBD2
v_call: TRBV4-2
clone_size: many
j_call: TRBJ2-1

cdr3_aa: CASSAGIRGFGETQYF
cdr3_nt: TGTGCCAGCAGCGCAGGGATCAGGGGGTTTGGAGAGACCCAGTACTTC
d_call: TRBD1
v_call: TRBV7-3
clone_size: .
j_call: TRBJ2-5

cdr3_aa: CASSPRHPQAFF
cdr3_nt: TGTGCCAGCAGCCCTCGACACCCCCAAGCTTTCTTT
d_call: .
v_call: TRBV5-5
clone_size: .
j_call: TRBJ1-1

cdr3_aa: CASSLGVASGGRETQYF
cdr3_nt: TGTGCCAGCAGCTTAGGGGTGGCTAGCGGGGGGAGGGAGACCCAGTACTTC
d_call: TRBD2
v_call: TRBV11-2
clone_size: .
j_call: TRBJ2-5

cdr3_aa: CASSAGTGGSEQYF
cdr3_nt: TGTGCCAGCAGCGCCGGGACAGGGGGTAGCGAGCAGTACTTC
d_call: TRBD1
v_call: TRBV7-9
clone_size: .
j_call: TRBJ2-7

cdr3_aa: CASSPPPGGTEAFF
cdr3_nt: TGTGCCAGCTCACCTCCCCCAGGGGGAACTGAAGCTTTCTTT
d_call: TRBD1
v_call: TRBV18
clone_size: few
j_call: TRBJ1-1

cdr3_aa: CASSLWDRVGRNTEAFF
cdr3_nt: TGTGCCAGCAGTTTATGGGACAGGGTGGGTAGAAACACTGAAGCTTTCTTT
d_call: TRBD1
v_call: TRBV28
clone_size: .
j_call: TRBJ1-1

cdr3_aa: CASSVNRVTDTQYF
cdr3_nt: TGTGCCAGCAGCGTTAACAGGGTTACAGATACGCAGTATTTT
d_call: .
v_call: TRBV11-2
clone_size: once
j_call: TRBJ2-3

cdr3_aa: CASSLEGTSGYNEQFF
cdr3_nt: TGTGCCAGCAGCTTAGAGGGGACTAGCGGATACAATGAGCAGTTCTTC
d_call: TRBD2
v_call: TRBV7-9
clone_size: .
j_call: TRBJ2-1

cdr3_aa: CASSQGNSIAFF
cdr3_nt: TGTGCCAGCAGCCAAGGCAATAGCATCGCGTTCTTC
d_call: .
v_call: TRBV4-2
clone_size: .
j_call: TRBJ2-1

cdr3_aa: CASSQRAFSYEQYF
cdr3_nt: TGTGCCAGCAGTCAGCGGGCATTCTCCTACGAGCAGTACTTC
d_call: .
v_call: TRBV27
clone_size: .
j_call: TRBJ2-7

cdr3_aa: CASTLTTGSQETQYF
cdr3_nt: TGTGCCAGCACCTTGACGACAGGGAGCCAAGAGACCCAGTACTTC
d_call: TRBD1
v_call: TRBV5-4
clone_size: once
j_call: TRBJ2-5

cdr3_aa: CASSPRGLRELFF
cdr3_nt: TGTGCCAGCAGCCCCCGGGGTCTAAGGGAGCTGTTTTTT
d_call: .
v_call: TRBV2
clone_size: few
j_call: TRBJ2-2

cdr3_aa: CASSRTGGANQPQHF
cdr3_nt: TGTGCCAGCAGTCGGACAGGGGGTGCCAATCAGCCCCAGCATTTT
d_call: TRBD1
v_call: TRBV28
clone_size: .
j_call: TRBJ1-5

cdr3_aa: CASSVGTGAGNTEAFF
cdr3_nt: TGTGCCAGCAGCGTAGGGACAGGGGCGGGGAACACTGAAGCTTTCTTT
d_call: TRBD1
v_call: TRBV9
clone_size: few
j_call: TRBJ1-1

cdr3_aa: CASSKLLGLVEETQYF
cdr3_nt: TGTGCCAGCAGCAAACTACTGGGACTAGTGGAAGAGACCCAGTACTTC
d_call: TRBD2
v_call: TRBV9
clone_size: .
j_call: TRBJ2-5

cdr3_aa: CASSRGTGGRETQYF
cdr3_nt: TGTGCCAGCAGTCGAGGGACAGGGGGCAGGGAGACCCAGTACTTC
d_call: TRBD1
v_call: TRBV6-5
clone_size: .
j_call: TRBJ2-5

cdr3_aa: CASSYRGPNYGYTF
cdr3_nt: TGTGCCAGCAGTTACCGGGGTCCTAACTATGGCTACACCTTC
d_call: .
v_call: TRBV6-5
clone_size: few
j_call: TRBJ1-2

cdr3_aa: CASSSETLTPQHF
cdr3_nt: TGTGCCAGCAGCTCCGAAACTCTCACGCCCCAGCATTTT
d_call: .
v_call: TRBV6-6
clone_size: .
j_call: TRBJ1-5

cdr3_aa: CASSGRGRITDTQYF
cdr3_nt: TGTGCCAGCAGTGGACGGGGAAGAATCACAGATACGCAGTATTTT
d_call: .
v_call: TRBV2
clone_size: once
j_call: TRBJ2-3

cdr3_aa: CSVETLPYEQYF
cdr3_nt: TGCAGCGTTGAGACATTACCCTACGAGCAGTACTTC
d_call: .
v_call: TRBV29-1
clone_size: .
j_call: TRBJ2-7

cdr3_aa: CASSSTIHQGAFF
cdr3_nt: TGTGCCAGCAGTTCGACTATCCATCAGGGGGCTTTCTTT
d_call: .
v_call: TRBV28
clone_size: once
j_call: TRBJ1-1

cdr3_aa: CASSLLSSGKYNEQFF
cdr3_nt: TGTGCCAGCAGCTTGCTTTCTAGCGGGAAATACAATGAGCAGTTCTTC
d_call: TRBD2
v_call: TRBV7-9
clone_size: .
j_call: TRBJ2-1

cdr3_aa: CASSFRDWPAYEQYF
cdr3_nt: TGTGCCAGCAGCTTCCGGGACTGGCCTGCCTACGAGCAGTACTTC
d_call: .
v_call: TRBV5-6
clone_size: .
j_call: TRBJ2-7

cdr3_aa: CAISERGGGEDTQYF
cdr3_nt: TGTGCCATCAGTGAGAGGGGGGGCGGGGAAGATACGCAGTATTTT
d_call: .
v_call: TRBV10-3
clone_size: .
j_call: TRBJ2-3

cdr3_aa: CASSFGQGVNEKLFF
cdr3_nt: TGTGCCAGCAGCTTCGGACAGGGGGTTAATGAAAAACTGTTTTTT
d_call: TRBD1
v_call: TRBV7-9
clone_size: few
j_call: TRBJ1-4

cdr3_aa: CASSQLRGGLGYGYTF
cdr3_nt: TGTGCCAGCAGTCAACTGCGAGGGGGTTTAGGCTATGGCTACACCTTC
d_call: .
v_call: TRBV2
clone_size: few
j_call: TRBJ1-2

cdr3_aa: CASSHSRPEKLFF
cdr3_nt: TGCGCCAGCAGCCATAGCAGACCGGAAAAACTGTTTTTT
d_call: .
v_call: TRBV4-3
clone_size: few
j_call: TRBJ1-4